Each of the 2 T cell receptor beta chains below was sequenced from the same sample in a study of control samples from healthy donors and cancer patients. Here immunoSEQ multiplex PCR was the method, and the copy in TCRdb shows in-frame clones only, minus some. The table includes 400,000 to 450,000 clones, roughly 90% detected once. Sequenced sample: PBMCs. The source is a man in his forties or fifties with head and neck cancer.

The genes are TRBV5-6 and TRBJ2-3; TRBD1 is a possible D gene (6 bases). The germline gives CDR1 SGHDT, CDR2 YYEEEE. This CDR3 comprises 14 residues. V lost 1 base and J lost 4, with 10 bases in between. CDR3 nucleotide sequence: TGTGCCAGCAGCTTGTTCAGGGGTCCAGATACGCAGTATTTT. It is translated as CASSLFRGPDTQYF.

This clone was observed a single time. This rearrangement joins TRBV11-2 to TRBJ2-1; 13 bases are shared with TRBD2. Germline values: CDR1 SGHAT, CDR2 FQNNGV. This CDR3 region has 16 residues. Trimming removed 5 bases from V and 7 bases from J; junction bases left unmatched: 8. The DNA of the CDR3 is TGTGCCAGCAGCCGGAACGGACTAGCGGGAGTAAATGAGCAGTTCTTC. It translates to CASSRNGLAGVNEQFF.